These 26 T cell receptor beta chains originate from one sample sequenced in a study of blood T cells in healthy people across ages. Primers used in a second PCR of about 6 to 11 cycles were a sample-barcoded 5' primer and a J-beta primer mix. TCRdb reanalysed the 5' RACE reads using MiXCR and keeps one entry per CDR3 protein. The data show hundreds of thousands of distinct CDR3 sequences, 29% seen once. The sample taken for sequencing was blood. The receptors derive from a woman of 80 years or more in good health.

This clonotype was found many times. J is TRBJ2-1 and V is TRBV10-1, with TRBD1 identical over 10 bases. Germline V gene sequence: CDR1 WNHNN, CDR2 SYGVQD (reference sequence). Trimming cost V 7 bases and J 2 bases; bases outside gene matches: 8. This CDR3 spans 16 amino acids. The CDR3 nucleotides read TGCGCCAGCAAGGGTGACGGGACAGGGGCCTACAATGAGCAGTTCTTC. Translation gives CASKGDGTGAYNEQFF.

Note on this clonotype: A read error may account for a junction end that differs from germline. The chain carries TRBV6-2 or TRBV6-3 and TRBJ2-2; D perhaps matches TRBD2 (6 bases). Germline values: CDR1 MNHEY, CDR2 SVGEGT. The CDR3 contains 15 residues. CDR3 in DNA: TGTGCCAGCAGTTTTGGGCAGGTCAACACCGGGGGGCTGTTTTTT. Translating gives CASSFGQVNTGGLFF.

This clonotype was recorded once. CDR3 nucleotides: TGTGCCAGCAGTCAGGCCGCGGGCACCGGGGAGCTGTTTTTT. Amino acids: CASSQAAGTGELFF. The V gene is TRBV27, the J gene TRBJ2-2; the D gene is possibly TRBD2 (5 bases). Trimming pared 5 bases from V and 4 bases from J, leaving 11 bases between. Looked up from germline, CDR1 is MNHEY and CDR2 is SMNVEV (reference sequence). The CDR3 extends over 14 amino acids.

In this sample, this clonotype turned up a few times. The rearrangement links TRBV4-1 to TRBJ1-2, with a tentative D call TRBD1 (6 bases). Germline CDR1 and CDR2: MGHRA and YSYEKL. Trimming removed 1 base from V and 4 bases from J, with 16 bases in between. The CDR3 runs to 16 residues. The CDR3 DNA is TGCGCCAGCAGCCAAGGAGGACGGGGGGCAGGCTATGGCTACACCTTC. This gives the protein CASSQGGRGAGYGYTF.

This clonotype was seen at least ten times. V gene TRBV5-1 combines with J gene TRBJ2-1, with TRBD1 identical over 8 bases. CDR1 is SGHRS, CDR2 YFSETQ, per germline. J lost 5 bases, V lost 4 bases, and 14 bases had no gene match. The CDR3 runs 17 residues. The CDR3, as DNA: TGCGCCAGCAGCCTCACCTGGACAGGGAAGGGGAACAATGAGCAGTTCTTC. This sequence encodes CASSLTWTGKGNNEQFF.

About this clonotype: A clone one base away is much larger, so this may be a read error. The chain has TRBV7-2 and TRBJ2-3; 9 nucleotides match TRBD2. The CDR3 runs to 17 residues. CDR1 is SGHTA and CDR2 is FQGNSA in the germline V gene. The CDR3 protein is CASSLSRGGEVADMQYF. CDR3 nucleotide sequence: TGTGCCAGCAGCTTATCGCGGGGGGGCGAGGTCGCAGATATGCAGTATTTT. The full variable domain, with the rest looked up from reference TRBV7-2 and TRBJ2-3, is GAGVSQSPSNKVTEKGKDVELRCDPISGHTALYWYRQSLGQGLEFLIYFQGNSAPDKSGLPSDRFSAERTGGSVSTLTIQRTQQEDSAVYLCASSLSRGGEVADMQYFGPGTRLTVL.

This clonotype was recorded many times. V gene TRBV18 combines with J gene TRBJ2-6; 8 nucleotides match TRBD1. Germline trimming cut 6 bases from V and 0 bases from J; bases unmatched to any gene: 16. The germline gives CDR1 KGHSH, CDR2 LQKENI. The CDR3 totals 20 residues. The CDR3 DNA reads TGTGCCAGCTCCCGTGGTGGGACAGGCATCTTCAGCTCTGGGGCCAACGTCCTGACTTTC. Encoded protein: CASSRGGTGIFSSGANVLTF.

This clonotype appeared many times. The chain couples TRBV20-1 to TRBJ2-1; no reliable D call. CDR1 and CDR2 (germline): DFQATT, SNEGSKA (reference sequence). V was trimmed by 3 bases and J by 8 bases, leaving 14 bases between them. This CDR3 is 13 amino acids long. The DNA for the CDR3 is TGCAGTGCTAGTGTCCACGCGGTAGATGAGCAGTTCTTC. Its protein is CSASVHAVDEQFF.

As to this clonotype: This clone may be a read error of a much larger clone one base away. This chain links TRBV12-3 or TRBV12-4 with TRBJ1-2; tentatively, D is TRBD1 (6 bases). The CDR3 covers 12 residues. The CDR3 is CASSPAGGGFTF. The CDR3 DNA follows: TGTGCCAGCAGCCCAGCCGGGGGGGGCTTCACCTTC.

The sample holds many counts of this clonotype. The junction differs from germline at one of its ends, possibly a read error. CDR3 nucleotides: TGTGCCAGCAGCTTAGCCCAGACAGAAAACACTGAAGCTTTCTTT. It is translated as CASSLAQTENTEAFF. The chain employs TRBV5-1 and TRBJ1-1; TRBD1 is a possible D gene (5 bases). There are 15 residues in the CDR3. CDR1 is SGHRS and CDR2 is YFSETQ in the germline V gene. Full variable domain (rest looked up from reference TRBV5-1 and TRBJ1-1): KAGVTQTPRYLIKTRGQQVTLSCSPISGHRSVSWYQQTPGQGLQFLFEYFSETQRNKGNFPGRFSGRQFSNSRSEMNVSTLELGDSALYLCASSLAQTENTEAFFGQGTRLTVV.

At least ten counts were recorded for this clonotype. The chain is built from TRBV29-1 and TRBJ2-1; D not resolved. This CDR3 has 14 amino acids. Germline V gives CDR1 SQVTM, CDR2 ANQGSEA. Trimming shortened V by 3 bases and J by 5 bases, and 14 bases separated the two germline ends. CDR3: CSVEVARVNNEQFF. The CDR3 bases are TGCAGCGTTGAGGTTGCTAGGGTGAACAATGAGCAGTTCTTC.

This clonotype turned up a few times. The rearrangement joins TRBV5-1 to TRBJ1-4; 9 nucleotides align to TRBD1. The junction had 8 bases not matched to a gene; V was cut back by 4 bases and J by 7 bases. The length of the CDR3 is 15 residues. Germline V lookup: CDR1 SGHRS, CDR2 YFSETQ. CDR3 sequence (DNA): TGCGCCAGCAGCCCACAACAGGGGGCAGGTGAAAAACTGTTTTTT. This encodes CASSPQQGAGEKLFF.

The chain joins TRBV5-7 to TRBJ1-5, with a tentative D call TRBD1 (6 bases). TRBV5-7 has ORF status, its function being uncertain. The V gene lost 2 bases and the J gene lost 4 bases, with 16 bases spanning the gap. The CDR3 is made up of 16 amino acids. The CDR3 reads CASSFPPQGTNQPQHF. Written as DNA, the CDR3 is TGTGCCAGCAGCTTTCCTCCACAGGGAACAAATCAGCCCCAGCATTTT.

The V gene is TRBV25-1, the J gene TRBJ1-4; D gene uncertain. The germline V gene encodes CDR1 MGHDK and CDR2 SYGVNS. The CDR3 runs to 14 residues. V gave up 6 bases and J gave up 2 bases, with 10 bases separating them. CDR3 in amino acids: CASREQGTNEKLFF. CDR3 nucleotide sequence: TGTGCCAGCAGAGAACAAGGGACTAATGAAAAACTGTTTTTT.

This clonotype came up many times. The CDR3 region has the DNA TGTGCCACCAGTGACCCCCGGGCGGGCGGGGATACGCAGTATTTT. Translation: CATSDPRAGGDTQYF. The J gene is TRBJ2-3, the V gene TRBV24-1, with D perhaps TRBD2 (5 bases). Germline CDR1 is KGHDR and CDR2 is SFDVKD. V was clipped by 4 bases and J by 6 bases, with 16 bases between them. This CDR3 is 15 amino acids long.

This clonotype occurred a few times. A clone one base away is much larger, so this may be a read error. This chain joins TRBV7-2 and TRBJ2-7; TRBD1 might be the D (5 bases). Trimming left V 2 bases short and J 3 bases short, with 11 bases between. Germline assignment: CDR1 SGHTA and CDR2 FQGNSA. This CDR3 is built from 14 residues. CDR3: CASSLMWQGYEQYF. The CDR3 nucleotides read TGTGCCAGCAGCTTAATGTGGCAGGGCTACGAGCAGTACTTC.

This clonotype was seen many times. In DNA form, the CDR3 reads TGTGCCAGCAGCCAACACTTGACTGCTAGCACAGATACGCAGTATTTT. Encoded protein: CASSQHLTASTDTQYF. The gene calls are TRBV14 and TRBJ2-3; D not certain. V dropped 2 bases and J dropped 0 bases, with 12 bases sitting between them. From germline, CDR1 is SGHDN and CDR2 FVKESK. This CDR3 spans 16 amino acids.

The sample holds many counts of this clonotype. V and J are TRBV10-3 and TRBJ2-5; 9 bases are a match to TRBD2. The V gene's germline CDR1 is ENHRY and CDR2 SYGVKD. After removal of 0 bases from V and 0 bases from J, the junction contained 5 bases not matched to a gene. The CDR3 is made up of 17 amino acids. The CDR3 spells CAISESQAGGYQETQYF. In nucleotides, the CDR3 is TGTGCCATCAGTGAGTCTCAAGCGGGGGGATACCAAGAGACCCAGTACTTC.

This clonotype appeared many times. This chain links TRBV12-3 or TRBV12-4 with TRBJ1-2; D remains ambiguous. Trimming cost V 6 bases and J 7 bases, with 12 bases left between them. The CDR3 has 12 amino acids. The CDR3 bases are TGTGCCAGCAGGCAGGAACGGGTTGGCTACACCTTC. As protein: CASRQERVGYTF.

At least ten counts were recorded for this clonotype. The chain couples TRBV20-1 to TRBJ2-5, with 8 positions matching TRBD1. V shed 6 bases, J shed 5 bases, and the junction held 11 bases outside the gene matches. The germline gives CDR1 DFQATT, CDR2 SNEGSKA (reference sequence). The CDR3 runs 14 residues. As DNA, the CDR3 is TGCAGTGCCCCACGACCGGGACAGGTGGAGACCCAGTACTTC. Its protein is CSAPRPGQVETQYF.

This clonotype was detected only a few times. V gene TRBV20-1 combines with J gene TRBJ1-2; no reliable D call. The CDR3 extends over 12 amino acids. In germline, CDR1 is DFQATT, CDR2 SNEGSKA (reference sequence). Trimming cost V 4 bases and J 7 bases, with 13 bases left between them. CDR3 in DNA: TGCAGTGCTAATGACTTGAGGAGTGGCTACACCTTC. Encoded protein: CSANDLRSGYTF.

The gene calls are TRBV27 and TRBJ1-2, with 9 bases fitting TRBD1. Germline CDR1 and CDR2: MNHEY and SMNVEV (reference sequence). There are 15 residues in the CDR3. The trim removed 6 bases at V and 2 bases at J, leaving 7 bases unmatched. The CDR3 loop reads CASSRNGQGNYGYTF. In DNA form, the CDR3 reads TGTGCCAGCAGCCGTAACGGACAGGGGAACTATGGCTACACCTTC.

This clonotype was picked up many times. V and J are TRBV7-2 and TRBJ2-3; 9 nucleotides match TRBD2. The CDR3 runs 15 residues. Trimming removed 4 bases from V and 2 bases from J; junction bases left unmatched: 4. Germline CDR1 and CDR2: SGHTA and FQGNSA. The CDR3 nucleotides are TGTGCCAGCAGCTCAAAGCGGGGGGCCACAGATACGCAGTATTTT. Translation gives CASSSKRGATDTQYF.

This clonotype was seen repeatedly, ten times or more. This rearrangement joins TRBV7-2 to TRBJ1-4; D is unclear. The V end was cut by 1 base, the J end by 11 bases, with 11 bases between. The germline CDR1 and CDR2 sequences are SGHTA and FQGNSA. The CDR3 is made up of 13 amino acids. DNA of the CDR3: TGTGCCAGCAGCTTAGAATCGGCTCGGAAACTGTTTTTT. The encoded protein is CASSLESARKLFF.

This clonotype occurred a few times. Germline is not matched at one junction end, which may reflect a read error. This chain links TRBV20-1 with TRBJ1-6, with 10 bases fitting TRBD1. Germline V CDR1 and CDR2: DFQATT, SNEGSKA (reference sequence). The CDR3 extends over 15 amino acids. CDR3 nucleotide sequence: TGCAGTACTAGGCCCGGGACAGGGGACCTCGGACCCCTCCACTTT. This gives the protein CSTRPGTGDLGPLHF.

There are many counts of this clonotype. Written as DNA, the CDR3 is TGCAGTGCTAGAGTTCCGGGGGGACTAGCGGGGGGGCGTCAAGAGACCCAGTACTTC. Translated: CSARVPGGLAGGRQETQYF. The chain combines TRBV20-1 with TRBJ2-5; 16 bases agree with TRBD2. The CDR3 has 19 amino acids. The V segment lost 1 base and the J segment 2 bases; nucleotides outside the gene matches: 10. CDR1 is DFQATT and CDR2 is SNEGSKA in the germline V gene (reference sequence).